This T cell receptor beta chain originates from a study of patients and donors after allogeneic stem cell transplantation. This CDR3 is built from 16 residues. The V end was cut by 2 bases, the J end by 0 bases, with 11 bases between. This clonotype was seen ten or more times. TCRdb analysed the RT-PCR reads with MiXCR anew, one entry per CDR3 protein. The sample has about a million distinct CDR3 sequences; more than 15% are singletons. Sequences were obtained from blood, either unsorted or a sorted T cell fraction (not recorded which). This receptor was taken from a human donor who was either an allogeneic HSCT recipient or a stem cell or donor lymphocyte infusion donor (not recorded which). It is not recorded whose cells these are; they may come from a transplant donor. The chain couples TRBV12-3 or TRBV12-4 to TRBJ1-3, with D unclear. CDR3 protein: CASSLLHRRSGNTIYF. CDR3 bases: TGTGCCAGCAGTTTACTACATCGGCGCTCTGGAAACACCATATATTTT.